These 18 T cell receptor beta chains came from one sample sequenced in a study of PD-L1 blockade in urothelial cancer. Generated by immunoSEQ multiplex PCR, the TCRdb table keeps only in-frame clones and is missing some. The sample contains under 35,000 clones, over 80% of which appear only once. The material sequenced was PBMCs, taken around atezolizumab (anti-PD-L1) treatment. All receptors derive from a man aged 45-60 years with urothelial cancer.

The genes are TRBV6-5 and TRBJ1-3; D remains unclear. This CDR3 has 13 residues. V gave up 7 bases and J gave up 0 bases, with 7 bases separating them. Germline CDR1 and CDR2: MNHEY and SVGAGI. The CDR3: CASNSNSGNTIYF. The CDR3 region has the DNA TGTGCCAGCAACTCCAACTCTGGAAACACCATATATTTT.

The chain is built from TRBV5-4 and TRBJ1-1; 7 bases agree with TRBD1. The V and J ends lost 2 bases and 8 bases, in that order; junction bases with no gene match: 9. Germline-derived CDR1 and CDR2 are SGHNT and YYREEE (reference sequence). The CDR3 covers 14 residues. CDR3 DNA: TGTGCCAGCAGCTTCAGGGGGTTGGGCAGCGAAGCTTTCTTT. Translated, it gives CASSFRGLGSEAFF.

The CDR3 is CASSLGAGDGPQHF. Here the CDR3 DNA reads TGTGCCAGCAGCTTGGGGGCAGGGGATGGGCCCCAGCATTTT. The rearrangement joins TRBV5-6 to TRBJ1-5; maybe TRBD1 (6 bases). There are 14 residues in the CDR3. From germline, CDR1 is SGHDT and CDR2 YYEEEE. The ends were cut back, 0 bases at V and 9 bases at J, with 13 bases in the middle.

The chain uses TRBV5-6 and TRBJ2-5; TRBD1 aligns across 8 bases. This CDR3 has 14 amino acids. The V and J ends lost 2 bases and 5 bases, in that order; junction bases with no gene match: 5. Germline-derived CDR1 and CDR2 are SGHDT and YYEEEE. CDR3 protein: CASSFDRGRETQYF. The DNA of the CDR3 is TGTGCCAGCAGCTTTGACAGGGGCCGGGAGACCCAGTACTTC.

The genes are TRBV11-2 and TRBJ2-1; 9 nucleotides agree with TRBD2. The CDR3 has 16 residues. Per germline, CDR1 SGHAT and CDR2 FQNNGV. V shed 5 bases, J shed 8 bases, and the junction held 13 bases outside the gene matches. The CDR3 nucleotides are TGTGCCAGCAGCCCCGTAATAGCGGGGGCATATGATGAGCAGTTCTTC. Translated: CASSPVIAGAYDEQFF.

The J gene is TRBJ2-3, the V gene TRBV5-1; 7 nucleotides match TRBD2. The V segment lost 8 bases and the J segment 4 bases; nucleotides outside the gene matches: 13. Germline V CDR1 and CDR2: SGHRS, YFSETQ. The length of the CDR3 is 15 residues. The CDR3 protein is CASQLERGSADTQYF. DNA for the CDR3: TGCGCCAGTCAGCTGGAGCGGGGATCGGCAGATACGCAGTATTTT.

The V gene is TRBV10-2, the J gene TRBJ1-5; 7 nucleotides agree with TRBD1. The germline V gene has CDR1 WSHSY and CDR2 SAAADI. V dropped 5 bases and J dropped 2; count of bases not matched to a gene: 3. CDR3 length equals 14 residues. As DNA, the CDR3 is TGCGCCAGCAGTCCAGGGGGTCGCAATCAGCCCCAGCATTTT. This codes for CASSPGGRNQPQHF.

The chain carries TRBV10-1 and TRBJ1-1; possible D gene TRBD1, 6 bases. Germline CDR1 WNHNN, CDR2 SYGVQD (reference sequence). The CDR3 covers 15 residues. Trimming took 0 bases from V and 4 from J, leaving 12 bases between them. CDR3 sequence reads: CASSESKGGGTEAFF. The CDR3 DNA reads TGCGCCAGCAGTGAGTCGAAAGGGGGGGGCACTGAAGCTTTCTTT.

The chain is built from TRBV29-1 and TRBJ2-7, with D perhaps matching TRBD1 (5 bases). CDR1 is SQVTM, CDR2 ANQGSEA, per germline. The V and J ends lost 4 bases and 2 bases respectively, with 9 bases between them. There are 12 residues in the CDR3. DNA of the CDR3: TGCAGCGTTGTGGCAGGGACCTACGAGCAGTACTTC. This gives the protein CSVVAGTYEQYF.

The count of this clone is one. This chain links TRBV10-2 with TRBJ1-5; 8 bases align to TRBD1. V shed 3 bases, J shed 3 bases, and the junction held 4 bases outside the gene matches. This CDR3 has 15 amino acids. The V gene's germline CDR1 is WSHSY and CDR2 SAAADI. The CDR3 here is CASSENRGINQPQHF. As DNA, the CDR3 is TGCGCCAGCAGTGAAAACAGGGGGATCAATCAGCCCCAGCATTTT.

The CDR3 protein is CASSVRQVSGANVLTF. The CDR3 DNA reads as TGTGCCAGCAGCGTCAGACAGGTCTCTGGGGCCAACGTCCTGACTTTC. The chain combines TRBV9 with TRBJ2-6; D perhaps matches TRBD1 (6 bases). The ends were cut back, 2 bases at V and 0 bases at J, with 9 bases in the middle. The CDR3 consists of 16 residues. Germline CDR1 reads SGDLS; CDR2 reads YYNGEE.

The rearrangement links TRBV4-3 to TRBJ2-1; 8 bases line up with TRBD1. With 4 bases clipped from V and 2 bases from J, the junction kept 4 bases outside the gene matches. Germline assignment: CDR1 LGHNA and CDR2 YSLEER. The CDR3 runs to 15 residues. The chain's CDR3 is CASSPPGQAYNEQFF. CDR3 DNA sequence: TGCGCCAGCAGCCCCCCGGGACAGGCCTACAATGAGCAGTTCTTC.

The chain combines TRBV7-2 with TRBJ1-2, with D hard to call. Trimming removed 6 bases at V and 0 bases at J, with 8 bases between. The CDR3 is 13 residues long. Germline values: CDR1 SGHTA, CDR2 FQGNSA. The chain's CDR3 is CASRGGANYGYTF. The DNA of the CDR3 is TGTGCCAGCAGGGGCGGGGCTAACTATGGCTACACCTTC.

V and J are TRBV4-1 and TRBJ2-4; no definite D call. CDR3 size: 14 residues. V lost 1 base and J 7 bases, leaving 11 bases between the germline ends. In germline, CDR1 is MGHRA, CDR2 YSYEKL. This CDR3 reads CASSQALRKNIQYF. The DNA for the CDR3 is TGCGCCAGCAGCCAAGCTTTGCGTAAGAACATTCAGTACTTC.

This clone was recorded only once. The CDR3, as DNA: TGTGCCAGCAGCATGACAGGGTTTCAAGATGAGCAGTTCTTC. It translates to CASSMTGFQDEQFF. This chain links TRBV9 with TRBJ2-1; 7 bases align to TRBD1. Germline V lookup: CDR1 SGDLS, CDR2 YYNGEE. V was clipped by 4 bases and J by 8 bases; unmatched bases: 9. The CDR3 length is 14 residues.

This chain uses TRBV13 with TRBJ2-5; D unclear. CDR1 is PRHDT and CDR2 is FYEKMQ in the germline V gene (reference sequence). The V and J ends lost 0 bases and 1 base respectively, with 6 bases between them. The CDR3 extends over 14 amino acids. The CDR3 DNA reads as TGTGCCAGCAGCTTAGGCCTTTCCCAAGAGACCCAGTACTTC. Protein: CASSLGLSQETQYF.

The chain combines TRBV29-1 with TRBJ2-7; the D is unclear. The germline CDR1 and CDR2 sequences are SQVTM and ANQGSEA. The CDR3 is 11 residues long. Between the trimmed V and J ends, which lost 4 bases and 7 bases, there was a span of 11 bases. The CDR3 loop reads CSVAALREQYF. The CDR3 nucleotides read TGCAGCGTTGCCGCCCTGCGGGAGCAGTACTTC.

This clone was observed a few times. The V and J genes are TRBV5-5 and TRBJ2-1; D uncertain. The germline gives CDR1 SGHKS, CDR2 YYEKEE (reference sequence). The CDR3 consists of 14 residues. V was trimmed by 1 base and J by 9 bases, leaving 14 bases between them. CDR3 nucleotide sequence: TGTGCCAGCAGCTTGAAGCCTCCGGGTGGTGAGCAGTTCTTC. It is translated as CASSLKPPGGEQFF.